The T cell receptor (beta chain) described here comes from a study of blood T cell repertoires in COVID-19. Here immunoSEQ multiplex PCR was the method, and the copy in TCRdb shows in-frame clones only, minus some. The table shows roughly 42,000 clones, with approximately 88% occurring only once. V lost 0 bases, J lost 6 bases, and 9 bases lay in between. The length of the CDR3 is 13 residues. Germline loops: CDR1 SGDLS, CDR2 YYNGEE. The clonotype comes from a human donor in a cohort sampled during active COVID-19. This chain links TRBV9 with TRBJ1-1; D uncertain. The sample consisted of peripheral blood. CDR3 in amino acids: CASSVDGRAEAFF. In DNA form, the CDR3 reads TGTGCCAGCAGCGTAGACGGGAGGGCTGAAGCTTTCTTT.